The sequence of this T cell receptor beta chain was determined in a study of shared clonotypes between healthy human individuals. Study-wide background: Three plates each covered CD4 naive and memory; CD8 naive two, CD8 memory one.

CD45RO-negative CD8 cells positively selected for CCR7 made up the naive population, which excluded terminally differentiated effector memory CD45RA+ cells. The input for sorted-subset replicate PCRs was around 0.2 ug DNA, 25,000 to 35,000 T cell genomes. Assay: immunoSEQ multiplex PCR; the TCRdb copy retains only in-frame clones and omits some. The table includes hundreds of thousands of clones, approximately 95% detected once. The CDR3 runs 14 residues. With 5 bases removed from V and 0 bases from J, the gap between germline ends came to 8 bases. The germline V gene encodes CDR1 MDHEN and CDR2 SYDVKM.

The chain uses TRBV28 and TRBJ1-5, with no clear D. This TCR was recovered from a woman in her thirties in good health. Material for sequencing was naive CD8+ T cells sorted from blood. DNA of the CDR3: TGTGCCAGCAGTAGGGTGGTTAGCAATCAGCCCCAGCATTTT. Protein product: CASSRVVSNQPQHF.